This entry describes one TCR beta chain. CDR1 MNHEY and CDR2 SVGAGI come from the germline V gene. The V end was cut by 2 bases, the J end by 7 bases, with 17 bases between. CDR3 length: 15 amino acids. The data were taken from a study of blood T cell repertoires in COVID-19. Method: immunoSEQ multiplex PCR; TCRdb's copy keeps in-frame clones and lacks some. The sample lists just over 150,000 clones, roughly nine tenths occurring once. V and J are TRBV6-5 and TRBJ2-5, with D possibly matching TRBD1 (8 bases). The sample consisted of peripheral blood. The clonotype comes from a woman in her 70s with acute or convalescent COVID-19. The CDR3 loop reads CASSYGGGQVTTQYF. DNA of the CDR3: TGTGCCAGCAGTTACGGGGGGGGACAGGTTACGACCCAGTACTTC.